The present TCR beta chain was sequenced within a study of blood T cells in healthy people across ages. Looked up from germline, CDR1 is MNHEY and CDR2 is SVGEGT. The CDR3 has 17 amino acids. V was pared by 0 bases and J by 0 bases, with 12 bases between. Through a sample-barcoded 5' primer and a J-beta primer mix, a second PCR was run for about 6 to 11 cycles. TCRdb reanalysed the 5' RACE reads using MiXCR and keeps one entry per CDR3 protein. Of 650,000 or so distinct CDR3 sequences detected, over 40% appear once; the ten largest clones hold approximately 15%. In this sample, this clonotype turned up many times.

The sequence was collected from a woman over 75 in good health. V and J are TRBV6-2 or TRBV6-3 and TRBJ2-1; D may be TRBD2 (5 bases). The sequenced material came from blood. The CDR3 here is CASSYSASRSSYNEQFF. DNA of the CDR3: TGTGCCAGCAGTTACTCGGCTAGCCGGAGCTCCTACAATGAGCAGTTCTTC.